The table lists the clone carrying this T cell receptor beta chain with many counts. No antigen is known for it. This entry comes from a study of T cell repertoires in cytomegalovirus infection. From the reads, TCRdb called clonotypes with MiXCR, one entry per CDR3 protein. The repertoire consists of a few hundred thousand distinct CDR3 sequences, with about 30% occurring once and the leading ten covering roughly an eighth. Study-level findings and limits: Ex vivo responses were dominated by HLA-C-restricted CMV-specific TCR beta clonotypes.

The germline gives CDR1 ENHRY, CDR2 SYGVKD. The length of the CDR3 is 15 residues. V lost 9 bases to trimming and J lost 5 bases; unmatched junction nucleotides: 13. The sequenced sample was PBMCs. The V and J genes are TRBV10-3 and TRBJ1-1, with 9 bases aligning to TRBD1. The receptor's source is a human donor in good health (CMV status not recorded). Some clones in this sample may be carry-over from other donors' samples. CDR3 coding DNA: TGTGCCATTAAAAGTCAGACAGGGGGTGGTACTGAAGCTTTCTTT. This sequence encodes CAIKSQTGGGTEAFF.